Below are 24 T cell receptor beta chains sequenced from a single sample in a study of CD8 T cells in Susac syndrome. Random-hexamer reverse transcription was applied to about 0.45 to 1 ug RNA. TCRdb re-called the immunoSEQ multiplex PCR reads through MiXCR, storing one row per CDR3 protein. The sample contains 80,000 or so distinct CDR3 sequences, 90% to 97% of which appear only once. Sequencing used CD8+ T cells from PBMCs. The receptors here all came from a human donor with Susac syndrome.

V usage is TRBV9 and J usage is TRBJ1-1; D is ambiguous. The CDR3 runs to 13 residues. The V gene's germline CDR1 is SGDLS and CDR2 YYNGEE. V was clipped by 0 bases and J by 2 bases, with 5 bases between them. CDR3: CASSVGHNTEAFF. CDR3 sequence (DNA): TGTGCCAGCAGCGTAGGACACAACACTGAAGCTTTCTTT.

This rearrangement joins TRBV2 to TRBJ2-1; D call uncertain. The germline V gene encodes CDR1 SNHLY and CDR2 FYNNEI. The length of the CDR3 is 12 residues. Trimming stripped 3 bases from V and 3 bases from J, with 3 bases between. The CDR3 sequence: CASSDYYNEQFF. CDR3 nucleotide sequence: TGTGCCAGCAGTGACTACTACAATGAGCAGTTCTTC. Together with reference TRBV2 and TRBJ2-1, the CDR3 gives the full variable domain: EPEVTQTPSHQVTQMGQEVILRCVPISNHLYFYWYRQILGQKVEFLVSFYNNEISEKSEIFDDQFSVERPDGSNFTLKIRSTKLEDSAMYFCASSDYYNEQFFGPGTRLTVL.

This clonotype was found once. The V call is TRBV19, the J call TRBJ2-3, with 10 bases matching TRBD1. Germline assignment: CDR1 LNHDA and CDR2 SQIVND (reference sequence). The CDR3 sequence is 16 residues long. Trimming removed 10 bases from V and 0 bases from J; junction bases left unmatched: 10. The CDR3 coding sequence is TGTGCCACCGCGGGACAGGGGACGACTAGCACAGATACGCAGTATTTT. This gives the protein CATAGQGTTSTDTQYF.

The sample holds one count of this clonotype. The rearrangement links TRBV29-1 to TRBJ2-1, with D unresolved. The CDR3 covers 11 residues. Trimming left V 5 bases short and J 3 bases short, with 5 bases between. The germline V gene encodes CDR1 SQVTM and CDR2 ANQGSEA. The CDR3 DNA follows: TGCAGCGTTATGGACTACAATGAGCAGTTCTTC. Translated, it gives CSVMDYNEQFF.

This clonotype was seen once. The chain links TRBV25-1 to TRBJ2-3, with 8 bases matching TRBD2. The CDR3 sequence is 13 residues long. V trimming: 11 bases; J trimming: 1 base; junction bases outside the gene matches: 5. Germline V lookup: CDR1 MGHDK, CDR2 SYGVNS. CDR3 sequence: CAASGPRTDTQYF. The DNA of the CDR3 is TGTGCCGCTAGCGGGCCTCGCACAGATACGCAGTATTTT.

The chain links TRBV29-1 to TRBJ2-3; D not resolved. From germline, CDR1 is SQVTM and CDR2 ANQGSEA. The germline V and J ends were trimmed by 4 bases and 6 bases, with 5 bases remaining between them. The CDR3 runs to 10 residues. CDR3 amino acids: CSVVRDTQYF. The CDR3 nucleotides read TGCAGCGTTGTACGGGATACGCAGTATTTT.

The rearrangement links TRBV19 to TRBJ1-2; D ambiguous. Between the trimmed V and J ends, which lost 7 bases and 5 bases, there was a span of 8 bases. CDR1 LNHDA and CDR2 SQIVND come from the germline V gene (reference sequence). The CDR3 is 11 amino acids. This CDR3 is CASMAGYGYTF. In DNA form, the CDR3 reads TGTGCCAGTATGGCGGGATATGGCTACACCTTC. The full variable domain, completed using reference TRBV19 and TRBJ1-2, is DGGITQSPKYLFRKEGQNVTLSCEQNLNHDAMYWYRQDPGQGLRLIYYSQIVNDFQKGDIAEGYSVSREKKESFPLTVTSAQKNPTAFYLCASMAGYGYTFGSGTRLTVV.

V is TRBV15 and J is TRBJ2-1; a weak D match, TRBD1 (6 bases). V was shortened by 5 bases and J by 9 bases, with 14 bases between the two germline ends. CDR1 and CDR2 (germline): LNHNV, YYDKDF (reference sequence). CDR3 size: 13 residues. CDR3 region: CATSLIGGAEQFF. The CDR3 DNA reads TGTGCCACCAGCCTAATTGGGGGCGCTGAGCAGTTCTTC.

About this clonotype itself: One end of the junction fails to match germline, which may point to a read error. The genes are TRBV7-9 and TRBJ2-5; tentative D call: TRBD2 (5 bases). Germline lookup yields CDR1 SEHNR and CDR2 FQNEAQ (reference sequence). The CDR3 runs 15 residues. The CDR3 DNA reads as TGTGCCAGCAGCTCAAGGACGGGAACAAGAGAGGCCCAGTACTTC. It codes for CASSSRTGTREAQYF.

The chain combines TRBV29-1 with TRBJ2-1; a possible D gene is TRBD2 (5 bases). The CDR3 loop spans 14 amino acids. Trimming pared 0 bases from V and 4 bases from J, leaving 10 bases between. Germline V CDR1 and CDR2: SQVTM, ANQGSEA. The CDR3 bases are TGCAGCGTTGAAGATCCGAGACTATACAATGAGCAGTTCTTC. Amino acids: CSVEDPRLYNEQFF.

V is TRBV4-1 and J is TRBJ2-7, with D possibly being TRBD2 (5 bases). Trimming left V 6 bases short and J 7 bases short, with 22 bases between. Germline CDR1 and CDR2: MGHRA and YSYEKL. The CDR3 loop spans 15 amino acids. In DNA form, the CDR3 reads TGCGCCAGCAGTCACGATATCGAGCGGCGTGGGGAGCAGTACTTC. Its protein is CASSHDIERRGEQYF.

CDR3 DNA sequence: TGCAGTGCTAGAGGGCAGGACTCCCTCTACGAGCAGTACTTC. This encodes CSARGQDSLYEQYF. The V and J genes are TRBV20-1 and TRBJ2-7, with D possibly TRBD2 on 5 matching bases. The CDR3 is 14 residues long. Germline CDR1 and CDR2: DFQATT and SNEGSKA (reference sequence). The V and J ends lost 1 base and 3 bases respectively, with 13 bases between them.

The chain links TRBV20-1 to TRBJ2-5; 11 bases are shared with TRBD2. The ends lost 5 bases at V and 4 bases at J; junction bases unmatched: 6. CDR3 length: 14 residues. Germline CDR1 is DFQATT and CDR2 is SNEGSKA (reference sequence). CDR3 sequence reads: CSAGVGLAGETQYF. The CDR3 DNA reads TGCAGTGCTGGGGTTGGACTAGCGGGAGAGACCCAGTACTTC.

The gene calls are TRBV30 and TRBJ1-1; D remains ambiguous. Trimming pared 6 bases from V and 8 bases from J, leaving 10 bases between. This CDR3 spans 10 amino acids. Germline lookup yields CDR1 GTSNPN and CDR2 SVGIG (reference sequence). CDR3 sequence: CACPQLEAFF. In DNA form, the CDR3 reads TGTGCCTGTCCTCAGCTGGAAGCTTTCTTT.

CDR3 sequence reads: CSVETGGETQYF. The CDR3 region has the DNA TGCAGCGTTGAAACGGGTGGTGAGACCCAGTACTTC. This rearrangement joins TRBV29-1 to TRBJ2-5; D unclear. Germline V gene data show CDR1 as SQVTM and CDR2 as ANQGSEA. The V gene lost 2 bases and the J gene lost 5 bases, with 9 bases spanning the gap. The CDR3 runs to 12 residues.

The CDR3 here is CASTRGDIQYF. The CDR3 DNA is TGTGCCAGCACCCGAGGGGACATTCAGTACTTC. V and J are TRBV21-1 and TRBJ2-4; the D call of TRBD1 is as the table states it, not checked on the DNA. TRBV21-1 is termed a pseudogene. This CDR3 has 11 amino acids.

This clonotype was counted a single time. The chain is built from TRBV2 and TRBJ1-2; the D is unclear. V dropped 4 bases and J dropped 4 bases, with 13 bases sitting between them. Germline-derived CDR1 and CDR2 are SNHLY and FYNNEI. The CDR3 runs 14 residues. The CDR3 spells CASSGLGGLYGYTF. DNA of the CDR3: TGTGCCAGCAGTGGCCTAGGCGGACTCTATGGCTACACCTTC. Filled out from reference TRBV2 and TRBJ1-2, the complete variable domain reads EPEVTQTPSHQVTQMGQEVILRCVPISNHLYFYWYRQILGQKVEFLVSFYNNEISEKSEIFDDQFSVERPDGSNFTLKIRSTKLEDSAMYFCASSGLGGLYGYTFGSGTRLTVV.

This clonotype was found once. This chain links TRBV28 with TRBJ2-7; D assignment may be TRBD1 or TRBD2 (6 bases each). Germline V CDR1 and CDR2: MDHEN, SYDVKM. V was pared by 3 bases and J by 0 bases, with 15 bases between. The length of the CDR3 is 16 residues. The chain's CDR3 is CASSLEGVKSSYEQYF. In DNA, the CDR3 is TGTGCCAGCAGTTTGGAGGGGGTTAAGAGCTCCTACGAGCAGTACTTC.

The chain recombines TRBV20-1 with TRBJ2-1; D is perhaps TRBD2 (5 bases). This CDR3 is built from 15 residues. V shed 4 bases and J shed 6 bases, with 19 bases lying between them. Germline V gene data show CDR1 as DFQATT and CDR2 as SNEGSKA (reference sequence). Here the CDR3 DNA reads TGCAGTGCTACTATCCGGGAAAAAGGGTCCAATGAGCAGTTCTTC. Its protein product is CSATIREKGSNEQFF.

V and J are TRBV20-1 and TRBJ2-3; tentatively, D is TRBD1 (6 bases). This CDR3 contains 16 residues. Germline assignment: CDR1 DFQATT and CDR2 SNEGSKA (reference sequence). The V and J ends lost 3 bases and 8 bases respectively, with 24 bases between them. The CDR3 nucleotides read TGCAGTGCTAGGGGCCTAAAACAGGGACCTGCTGGTACGCAGTATTTT. Protein product: CSARGLKQGPAGTQYF.

This sequence joins TRBV29-1 and TRBJ2-1; D not resolved. V lost 5 bases, J lost 10 bases, and 6 bases lay in between. This CDR3 has 9 residues. In germline, CDR1 is SQVTM, CDR2 ANQGSEA. The CDR3 region is CSVSGEQFF. The CDR3 nucleotides read TGCAGCGTTAGTGGGGAGCAGTTCTTC.

This clonotype was found once. The chain carries TRBV3-1 and TRBJ2-7; D gene uncertain. CDR3 length: 13 amino acids. Germline CDR1 and CDR2: LGHDT and YNNKEL (reference sequence). Trimming pared 0 bases from V and 4 bases from J, leaving 7 bases between. CDR3 sequence (DNA): TGTGCCAGCAGCCAAGATATCCGATACGAGCAGTACTTC. Translating gives CASSQDIRYEQYF.

V and J are TRBV20-1 and TRBJ2-6, with D tentatively TRBD2 (6 bases). The CDR3 covers 15 residues. CDR1 and CDR2 (germline): DFQATT, SNEGSKA (reference sequence). Trimming took off 0 bases at V and 4 bases at J, with 10 bases between the two ends. The CDR3 DNA reads TGCAGTGCTAGAGATCGGGGAGGAGGGGCCAACGTCCTGACTTTC. This translates into CSARDRGGGANVLTF.

This chain connects TRBV5-1 to TRBJ2-5; maybe TRBD2 (5 bases). The CDR3 loop spans 15 amino acids. The ends were cut back, 2 bases at V and 2 bases at J, with 13 bases in the middle. In germline, CDR1 is SGHRS, CDR2 YFSETQ. The CDR3 is CASSFLPGSQETQYF. The CDR3 DNA reads TGCGCCAGCAGCTTTTTACCGGGATCTCAAGAGACCCAGTACTTC.